The entry below gives a single T cell receptor beta chain sequence along with its context. CDR1 and CDR2 (germline): MNHEY, SMNVEV (reference sequence). The V gene lost 7 bases and the J gene lost 4 bases, with 19 bases spanning the gap. The CDR3 runs to 15 residues. In assigning cohorts, the study relied on participant-reported clinical history. This specimen belongs to a study of blood T cell repertoires in COVID-19. Study-wide context: In each case, the material was cDNA or gDNA derived from T cells, B-cell-depleted T cells, or PBMCs.

Assay used: immunoSEQ multiplex PCR; TCRdb lists only in-frame clones, some missing. The table records about 270,000 clones, approximately 90% of them present only once. Sequencing was done on a sample of PBMCs or T cells enriched from blood (not recorded which). This clonotype was obtained from a woman aged 40 to 50 with acute COVID-19. This rearrangement joins TRBV27 to TRBJ1-2; the D gene is possibly TRBD1 (6 bases). The CDR3 here is CASKASPQGLYGYTF. The CDR3 DNA is TGTGCCAGCAAGGCAAGCCCACAGGGTCTCTATGGCTACACCTTC.